The T cell receptor (beta chain) under discussion was sequenced for a study of blood T cell repertoires in COVID-19. At the level of the study: Both acute and convalescent COVID-19 samples were obtained from the United States, Italy and Spain. T cells, B-cell-depleted T cells, or PBMCs supplied cDNA or gDNA.

The germline gives CDR1 MNHEY, CDR2 SVGAGI. The CDR3 spans 14 residues. V was pared by 2 bases and J by 7 bases, with 4 bases of the junction left unmatched. As handled by the study authors: Amplification of reference gene primers provided the estimated nucleated cell counts. Here immunoSEQ multiplex PCR was the method, and the copy in TCRdb shows in-frame clones only, minus some. The DNA was the basis for D and trimming; V, J and clone size are from that table. The data hold approximately 86,000 clones, with roughly nine tenths observed a single time. The receptor was isolated from a man between 45 and 60 years old with acute or convalescent COVID-19. The chain links TRBV6-5 to TRBJ1-5, with 8 bases fitting TRBD1. Sample: peripheral blood. CDR3 sequence (DNA): TGTGCCAGCAGTTACGACAGGGGCCGGCAGCCCCAGCATTTT. This codes for CASSYDRGRQPQHF.